The 18 T cell receptor beta chains given below trace back to one sample, sequenced in a study of blood T cell repertoires in COVID-19. Clones were sequenced by immunoSEQ multiplex PCR, and TCRdb holds only the in-frame ones, with some missing. The sample contains about 120,000 clones, approximately 83% of which appear only once. What was sequenced was peripheral blood. The receptors come from a man aged 80 or over with active or convalescent COVID-19.

The chain carries TRBV29-1 and TRBJ2-2; 13 bases are a match to TRBD2. This CDR3 comprises 14 residues. Germline trimming cut 7 bases from V and 5 bases from J; bases unmatched to any gene: 4. The germline gives CDR1 SQVTM, CDR2 ANQGSEA. The CDR3 DNA sequence: TGCAGCGGGACGGGACTAGCGGGAACCGGGGAGCTGTTTTTT. Amino acid sequence: CSGTGLAGTGELFF.

V gene TRBV7-3 combines with J gene TRBJ2-7, with D perhaps TRBD2 (6 bases). Germline V lookup: CDR1 SGHTA, CDR2 FQGTGA. The CDR3 spans 14 residues. V lost 5 bases and J lost 4, with 15 bases in between. In nucleotides, the CDR3 is TGTGCCAGCAGCCCGGGGACTCCCCCATACGAGCAGTACTTC. Protein product: CASSPGTPPYEQYF.

The chain links TRBV5-1 to TRBJ2-7; the match to TRBD2 covers 7 bases. The CDR3 has 15 amino acids. V trimming: 4 bases; J trimming: 4 bases; junction bases outside the gene matches: 11. In germline, CDR1 is SGHRS, CDR2 YFSETQ. DNA for the CDR3: TGCGCCAGCAGCGGGGCCGGGACTACGAGTTACGAGCAGTACTTC. Protein product: CASSGAGTTSYEQYF.

This chain links TRBV2 with TRBJ1-1; D is possibly TRBD1 (6 bases). Between the trimmed V and J ends, which lost 6 bases and 5 bases, there was a span of 16 bases. This CDR3 has 14 residues. CDR1 SNHLY and CDR2 FYNNEI come from the germline V gene. CDR3 coding DNA: TGTGCCAGCAGCCTTCAGGGGTTGAGGACTGAAGCTTTCTTT. Translated: CASSLQGLRTEAFF.

V gene TRBV7-2 combines with J gene TRBJ1-3, with 7 bases that match TRBD1. This CDR3 region has 13 residues. Germline loops: CDR1 SGHTA, CDR2 FQGNSA. J gave up 3 bases and V 5 bases, and 1 base lay outside the gene matches. CDR3 sequence (DNA): TGTGCCAGCAGCAGGGGGCTTGGAAACACCATATATTTT. Residues: CASSRGLGNTIYF.

This clone was seen ten or more times. The junction differs from germline at one of its ends, possibly a read error. The rearrangement uses TRBV27 and TRBJ1-2; D gene ambiguous. The CDR3 contains 15 residues. CDR1 is MNHEY, CDR2 SMNVEV, per germline (reference sequence). This CDR3 reads CASSVSTPGNYGYTF. The CDR3 coding sequence is TGTGCCAGCAGTGTATCCACCCCAGGAAACTATGGCTACACCTTC.

The V and J genes are TRBV5-4 and TRBJ2-3; 7 bases map to TRBD2. Germline-derived CDR1 and CDR2 are SGHNT and YYREEE (reference sequence). Losses at the gene ends were 0 bases for V and 0 bases for J; bases not matched to a gene: 1. The CDR3 length is 15 residues. The CDR3 DNA reads as TGTGCCAGCAGCTTGGCTAGCGGTAGCACAGATACGCAGTATTTT. The encoded protein is CASSLASGSTDTQYF.

The genes are TRBV5-8 and TRBJ1-5; no clear D gene. This CDR3 contains 14 residues. Germline lookup yields CDR1 SGHTS and CDR2 YDEGEE. Trimming removed 5 bases from V and 0 bases from J, with 9 bases in between. The CDR3 is CASRGDISNQPQHF. The CDR3 DNA reads as TGTGCCAGCAGGGGCGACATTAGCAATCAGCCCCAGCATTTT.

The chain recombines TRBV12-2 with TRBJ1-6. TRBV12-2 is a pseudogene locus. The CDR3 has 19 amino acids. In DNA form, the CDR3 reads TGTGCAAGTCGCTCGCTGGACGAGGGCCGGGAAAAATATAATTCACCCCTCCACTTT. Protein product: CASRSLDEGREKYNSPLHF.

The rearrangement joins TRBV9 to TRBJ2-1; D perhaps matches TRBD1 (5 bases). V lost 3 bases, J lost 6 bases, and 7 bases lay in between. The germline V gene has CDR1 SGDLS and CDR2 YYNGEE. CDR3 size: 12 residues. The chain's CDR3 is CASSAQGNEQFF. CDR3 in DNA: TGTGCCAGCAGCGCCCAGGGCAATGAGCAGTTCTTC.

The chain recombines TRBV3-1 (or the pseudogene TRBV3-2) with TRBJ2-5, with 9 bases matching TRBD2. The CDR3 is made up of 16 amino acids. V shed 4 bases and J 2 bases; nucleotides not matched to a gene: 8. The germline V gene encodes CDR1 LGHDT and CDR2 YNNKEL (reference sequence). This CDR3 reads CASSPRVAGEQETQYF. CDR3 nucleotides: TGTGCCAGCAGCCCCCGAGTAGCGGGAGAACAAGAGACCCAGTACTTC.

J is TRBJ1-1 and V is TRBV12-3 or TRBV12-4; unclear D gene. Trimming pared 6 bases from V and 0 bases from J, leaving 8 bases between. The CDR3 is 13 residues long. CDR3 bases: TGTGCCAGCAGCCCCCAGGTGAACACTGAAGCTTTCTTT. This encodes CASSPQVNTEAFF.

The chain couples TRBV11-1 to TRBJ1-1; D is ambiguous. This CDR3 comprises 15 residues. Trimming stripped 6 bases from V and 4 bases from J, with 18 bases between. Germline CDR1 is SGHAT and CDR2 is FQDESV (reference sequence). Here the CDR3 DNA reads TGTGCCAGCAGGGAACCGCGGGGTTCCTTCACTGAAGCTTTCTTT. As protein: CASREPRGSFTEAFF.

This clone has just one count. V and J are TRBV7-2 and TRBJ2-3, with no clear D. Germline CDR1 is SGHTA and CDR2 is FQGNSA. Trimming stripped 3 bases from V and 5 bases from J, with 3 bases between. The CDR3 contains 11 residues. This CDR3 is CASSFKDTQYF. The CDR3 DNA sequence: TGTGCCAGCAGCTTCAAAGATACGCAGTATTTT.

V is TRBV30 and J is TRBJ1-3; D not certain. Germline lookup yields CDR1 GTSNPN and CDR2 SVGIG (reference sequence). V dropped 3 bases and J dropped 9 bases, with 12 bases sitting between them. The CDR3 has 12 residues. In DNA form, the CDR3 reads TGTGCCTGGAGCCTAGGCGAGGGCACCATATATTTT. Translating gives CAWSLGEGTIYF.

The chain recombines TRBV5-1 with TRBJ1-4; 8 positions match TRBD1. The CDR3 contains 15 residues. CDR1 is SGHRS, CDR2 YFSETQ, per germline. J gave up 6 bases and V 4 bases, and 8 bases lay outside the gene matches. The CDR3 sequence: CASSPETGQDEKLFF. The CDR3 coding sequence is TGCGCCAGCAGCCCAGAAACGGGACAGGATGAAAAACTGTTTTTT.

The V and J genes are TRBV7-3 and TRBJ1-6; TRBD1 agrees at 7 bases. After removal of 6 bases from V and 9 bases from J, the junction contained 8 bases not matched to a gene. Germline V lookup: CDR1 SGHTA, CDR2 FQGTGA. This CDR3 region has 14 residues. CDR3 nucleotides: TGTGCCAGCAGTCCGGGACAGAGTCTTTCACCCCTCCACTTT. Translating gives CASSPGQSLSPLHF.

This chain joins TRBV5-1 and TRBJ1-2; possibly TRBD1 for D (6 bases). V shed 0 bases and J shed 3 bases, with 9 bases lying between them. This CDR3 region has 14 residues. Germline lookup yields CDR1 SGHRS and CDR2 YFSETQ. CDR3 bases: TGCGCCAGCAGCTTGGCCCGACAGGACTATGGCTACACCTTC. Amino acid sequence: CASSLARQDYGYTF.